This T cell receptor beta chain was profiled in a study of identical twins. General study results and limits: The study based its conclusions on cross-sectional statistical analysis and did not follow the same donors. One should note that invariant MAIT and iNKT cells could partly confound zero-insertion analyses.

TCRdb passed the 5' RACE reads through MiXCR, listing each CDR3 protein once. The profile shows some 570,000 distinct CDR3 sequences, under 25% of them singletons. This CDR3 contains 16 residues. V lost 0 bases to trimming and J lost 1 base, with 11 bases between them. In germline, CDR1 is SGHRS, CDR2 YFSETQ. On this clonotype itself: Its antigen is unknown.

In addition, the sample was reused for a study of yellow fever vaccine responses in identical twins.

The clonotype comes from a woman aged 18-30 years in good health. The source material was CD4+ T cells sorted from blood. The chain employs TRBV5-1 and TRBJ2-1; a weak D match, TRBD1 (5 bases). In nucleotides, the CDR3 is TGCGCCAGCAGCTTGGTGGTAGGGGCGTCCTACAATGAGCAGTTCTTC. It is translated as CASSLVVGASYNEQFF.